These T cell receptor beta chains were read from a single sample in a study of CD8 T cells in ankylosing spondylitis. One entry per CDR3 protein, called by TCRdb with MiXCR from the 5' RACE reads. The table lists 700,000 to 850,000 distinct CDR3 sequences, about 11% of them singletons. The sequencing sample was made of blood, either unsorted or a sorted T cell fraction (not recorded which). The receptor set was obtained from a male donor with ankylosing spondylitis. Each CDR3 is given with its conserved first and last residue. D genes are given only for firm matches. Not all rows give a size; the values are once, few, many and, for expanded clones, a class.

d_gene	j_gene	v_gene	abundance	CDR3nt	CDR3aa
TRBD1	TRBJ2-1	TRBV10-3	.	TGTGCCATCACCATGGACAGGGCAGGCAATGAGCAGTTCTTC	CAITMDRAGNEQFF
TRBD1	TRBJ1-1	TRBV20-1	many	TGCAGTATGCAGCAGGGGGACACTGAAGCTTTCTTT	CSMQQGDTEAFF
.	TRBJ2-4	TRBV12-3/TRBV12-4	.	TGTGCCAGCAGTTTAAGTGCCCGAAAAAACATTCAGTACTTC	CASSLSARKNIQYF
TRBD2	TRBJ2-1	TRBV25-1	few	TGTGCCAGCAGTCCCGGGGCGGGAGGTCTCTACAATGAGCAGTTCTTC	CASSPGAGGLYNEQFF
.	TRBJ2-3	TRBV10-1	.	TGCGCCAGCAGTGATCCGGGAGAAGGGACAGATACGCAGTATTTT	CASSDPGEGTDTQYF
.	TRBJ1-2	TRBV29-1	many	TGCAGCGTTGGGGAGTGGGGGTATGGCTACACCTTC	CSVGEWGYGYTF
TRBD2	TRBJ2-1	TRBV11-2	.	TGTGCCAGCTCTTGGCGGGGGACCTTATTTAATGAGCAGTTCTTC	CASSWRGTLFNEQFF
TRBD2	TRBJ2-1	TRBV11-2	.	TGTGCCAGCAGCTCCCTGGAAGCGGGATCTCACAATGAGCAGTTCTTC	CASSSLEAGSHNEQFF
.	TRBJ1-5	TRBV20-1	many	TGCAGTGCTGCCAAGCCCGGACAGCCCCAGCATTTT	CSAAKPGQPQHF
.	TRBJ1-2	TRBV25-1	.	TGTGCCAGCAGTAGTCGGCGTAGGGAGCACTATGGCTACACCTTC	CASSSRRREHYGYTF
TRBD1	TRBJ2-7	TRBV20-1	few	TGCAGTGCTAGGACAGGGTTAGAGCAGTACTTC	CSARTGLEQYF
TRBD1	TRBJ1-1	TRBV6-5	few	TGTGCCAGCAGTTACCGAGGGGGCGGGGCGAACACTGAAGCTTTCTTT	CASSYRGGGANTEAFF
.	TRBJ1-2	TRBV7-2	many	TGTGCCAGCAGCTTAAGGGTTACGTGGGTCTATGGCTACACCTTC	CASSLRVTWVYGYTF
.	TRBJ1-1	TRBV20-1	.	TGCAGTGCGCGCAGGGGAGGGGAAAAGAACACTGAAGCTTTCTTT	CSARRGGEKNTEAFF
TRBD1	TRBJ1-3	TRBV5-1	few	TGCGCCAGCAGCTCCGGGACAGGCTCTGGAAACACCATATATTTT	CASSSGTGSGNTIYF
TRBD1	TRBJ1-2	TRBV27	few	TGTGCCAGCAGTTTCCGGGACAGGTCGCCCGGCTACACCTTC	CASSFRDRSPGYTF
.	TRBJ2-2	TRBV7-9	few	TGTGCCAGCAGCTGGCGACAGGCGGCGAACACCGGGGAGCTGTTTTTT	CASSWRQAANTGELFF
TRBD2	TRBJ2-7	TRBV10-3	few	TGTGCCATCAGATTAGCGGGACCCTACGAGCAGTACTTC	CAIRLAGPYEQYF
.	TRBJ1-5	TRBV4-3	many	TGCGCCAGCAGCCGAGGACACGGGGTTCGCAATCAGCCCCAGCATTTT	CASSRGHGVRNQPQHF
TRBD1	TRBJ2-3	TRBV5-1	few	TGCGCCAGCAGCTCCTCAGGGGGTGGAGATACGCAGTATTTT	CASSSSGGGDTQYF
TRBD2	TRBJ2-5	TRBV7-9	many	TGTGCCAGCAGTTCATCAGCGGGAGAAGAGACCCAGTACTTC	CASSSSAGEETQYF
.	TRBJ2-7	TRBV20-1	few	TGCAGTGCTACCGACAAGTACTACGAGCAGTACTTC	CSATDKYYEQYF
TRBD1	TRBJ2-2	TRBV10-3	.	TGTGCCATACAGGGGGTCGGGGAGCTGTTTTTT	CAIQGVGELFF
TRBD1	TRBJ2-5	TRBV10-1	.	TGCGCCAGCAGTGGGGACAGCTCGGAGACCCAGTACTTC	CASSGDSSETQYF
.	TRBJ2-5	TRBV29-1	.	TGCAGCGTTGGCGGGGAGAATTTCCTTGGAGAGACCCAGTACTTC	CSVGGENFLGETQYF
.	TRBJ1-1	TRBV10-3	.	TGTGCCATCAGTGATCCCACAGGGATGGCTGAAGCTTTCTTT	CAISDPTGMAEAFF
.	TRBJ2-6	TRBV20-1	.	TGCAGTGCTTTCACTTCAAGCGGGGCCAACGTCCTGACTTTC	CSAFTSSGANVLTF
TRBD2	TRBJ2-7	TRBV28	.	TGTGCCAGCAGTACCGGGACTACCCCCTACGAGCAGTACTTC	CASSTGTTPYEQYF
.	TRBJ2-7	TRBV20-1	few	TGCAGTGCTAGTAAGGGCTTCTACGAGCAGTACTTC	CSASKGFYEQYF
TRBD1	TRBJ2-7	TRBV7-6	many	TGTGCCAGCAGCCAAGGACAGGTATACGAGCAGTACTTC	CASSQGQVYEQYF
TRBD2	TRBJ2-1	TRBV10-3	many	TGTGCCATCAGTGAGAGAGGTAGCGGGGGGACCAATGAGCAGTTCTTC	CAISERGSGGTNEQFF
.	TRBJ2-7	TRBV7-8	.	TGTGCCAGCAGCTCCAACAGGGTCTCCTACGAGCAGTACTTC	CASSSNRVSYEQYF
.	TRBJ2-5	TRBV9	few	TGTGCCAGCAGCGTAGGGGGCAGGGTTCAAGAGACCCAGTACTTC	CASSVGGRVQETQYF
.	TRBJ2-7	TRBV5-6	few	TGTGCCAGCAGCTTTAAACGGGGCACCTACGAGCAGTACTTC	CASSFKRGTYEQYF
.	TRBJ1-4	TRBV7-2	few	TGTGCCAGCAGCTTAGCGCGGACGGCCGGATCGGAACTGTTTTTT	CASSLARTAGSELFF
TRBD1	TRBJ1-5	TRBV12-3/TRBV12-4	many	TGTGCCAGCAGCCCAACTCCGACAGGGAAATCAGCCCCAGCATTT	CASSPTPTGKSAPAF